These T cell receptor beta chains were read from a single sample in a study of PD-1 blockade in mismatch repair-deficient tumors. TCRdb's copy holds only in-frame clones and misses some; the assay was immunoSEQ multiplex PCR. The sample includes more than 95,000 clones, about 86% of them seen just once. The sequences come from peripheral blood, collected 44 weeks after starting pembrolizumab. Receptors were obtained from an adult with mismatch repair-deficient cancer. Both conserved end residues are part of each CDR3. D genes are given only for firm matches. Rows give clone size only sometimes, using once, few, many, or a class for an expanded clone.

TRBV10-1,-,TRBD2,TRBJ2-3,CASSEPGLASTDTQYF,TGCGCCAGCAGTGAACCGGGACTAGCTAGCACAGATACGCAGTATTTT
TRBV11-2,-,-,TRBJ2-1,CASSPSVGTAGEGEQFF,TGTGCCAGCAGCCCATCGGTAGGGACTGCCGGTGAGGGTGAGCAGTTCTTC
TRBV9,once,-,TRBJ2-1,CASSVGVRQNNEQFF,TGTGCCAGCAGCGTAGGGGTGCGGCAGAACAATGAGCAGTTCTTC
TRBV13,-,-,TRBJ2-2,CASSLALQAVNTGELFF,TGTGCCAGCAGCTTAGCGCTGCAGGCCGTGAACACCGGGGAGCTGTTTTTT
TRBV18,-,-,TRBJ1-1,CASSRRLGEAFF,TGTGCCAGCTCACGAAGGTTGGGTGAAGCTTTCTTT
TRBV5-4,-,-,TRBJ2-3,CASSGGHNTDTQYF,TGTGCCAGCAGCGGGGGGCATAACACAGATACGCAGTATTTT
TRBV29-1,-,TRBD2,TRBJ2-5,CSVEKPGGPVETQYF,TGCAGCGTTGAAAAACCGGGAGGGCCTGTGGAGACCCAGTACTTC
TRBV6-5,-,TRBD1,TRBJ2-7,CASSRTGVREQYF,TGTGCCAGCAGTCGGACAGGGGTTCGCGAGCAGTACTTC
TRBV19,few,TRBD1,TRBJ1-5,CASQNSLRGQKNQPQHF,TGTGCCAGCCAGAACTCCTTGCGGGGACAGAAAAATCAGCCCCAGCATTTT
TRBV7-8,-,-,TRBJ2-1,CAGGLNNEQFF,TGTGCCGGCGGCCTTAACAATGAGCAGTTCTTC
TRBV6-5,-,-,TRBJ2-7,CASSLQGNEQYF,TGTGCCAGCAGTTTACAGGGAAACGAGCAGTACTTC
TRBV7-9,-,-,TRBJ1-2,CASSLGGNYGYTF,TGTGCCAGCAGCTTAGGGGGGAACTATGGCTACACCTTC
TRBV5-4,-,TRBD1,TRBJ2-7,CASSPGQVGLDEQYF,TGTGCCAGCAGCCCCGGACAGGTTGGGCTAGACGAGCAGTACTTC
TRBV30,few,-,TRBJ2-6,CAWRAEGANVLTF,TGTGCCTGGAGGGCGGAGGGGGCCAACGTCCTGACTTTC
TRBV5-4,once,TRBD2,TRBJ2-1,CASSLGSSGRVEQFF,TGTGCCAGCAGCTTGGGTTCTAGCGGGAGAGTTGAGCAGTTCTTC
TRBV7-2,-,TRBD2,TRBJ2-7,CASSLDPAGAYEQYF,TGTGCCAGCAGCTTAGACCCAGCGGGAGCCTACGAGCAGTACTTC
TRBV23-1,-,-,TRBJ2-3,CASSQSLRPGGTDTQYF,TGCGCCAGCAGTCAATCACTCCGCCCAGGCGGCACAGATACGCAGTATTTT
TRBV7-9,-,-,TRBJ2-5,CASSRAGTRPHNQETQYF,TGTGCCAGCAGCCGGGCCGGGACAAGGCCCCATAACCAAGAGACCCAGTACTTC
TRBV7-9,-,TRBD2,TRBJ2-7,CASSVSSGSYEQYF,TGTGCCAGCAGCGTCTCTAGCGGCTCTTACGAGCAGTACTTC
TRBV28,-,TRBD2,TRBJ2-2,CASSPARGARTGELFF,TGTGCCAGCAGCCCGGCGCGGGGGGCGCGGACCGGGGAGCTGTTTTTT
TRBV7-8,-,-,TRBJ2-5,CASSLGQGKETQYF,TGTGCCAGCAGCTTAGGCCAGGGGAAAGAGACCCAGTACTTC
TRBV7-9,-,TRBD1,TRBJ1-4,CASSSRQGNEKLFF,TGTGCCAGCAGCTCACGACAGGGTAACGAAAAACTGTTTTTT
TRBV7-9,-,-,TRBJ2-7,CASSLAQTYEQYF,TGTGCCAGCAGCTTAGCACAGACCTACGAGCAGTACTTC
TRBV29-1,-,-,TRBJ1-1,CSVPLASDMNTEAFF,TGCAGCGTCCCTCTGGCCTCCGACATGAACACTGAAGCTTTCTTT
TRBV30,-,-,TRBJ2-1,CAWDHALPNEQFF,TGTGCCTGGGACCATGCCCTCCCCAATGAGCAGTTCTTC
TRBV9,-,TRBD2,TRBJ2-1,CASSVDQFSLAANNEQFF,TGTGCCAGCAGCGTAGACCAATTCTCTCTAGCGGCCAACAATGAGCAGTTCTTC
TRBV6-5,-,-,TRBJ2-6,CASSYSPSGANVLTF,TGTGCCAGCAGTTACTCTCCCTCTGGGGCCAACGTCCTGACTTTC
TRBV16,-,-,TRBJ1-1,CASSPENPEAFF,TGTGCCAGCAGCCCCGAGAACCCTGAAGCTTTCTTT
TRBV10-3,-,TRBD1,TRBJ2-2,CATGQGEDTGELFF,TGTGCCACGGGACAGGGAGAGGACACCGGGGAGCTGTTTTTT
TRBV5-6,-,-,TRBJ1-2,CASSLPRPDHNYGYTF,TGTGCCAGCAGCTTACCGCGCCCGGACCATAACTATGGCTACACCTTC
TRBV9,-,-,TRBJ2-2,CASSPQNTGELFF,TGTGCCAGCAGCCCACAGAACACCGGGGAGCTGTTTTTT
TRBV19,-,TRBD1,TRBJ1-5,CASSIVRTGAFHQPQHF,TGTGCCAGTAGTATAGTGAGGACAGGGGCGTTTCATCAGCCCCAGCATTTT
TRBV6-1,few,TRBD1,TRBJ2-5,CASGGQGKGETQYF,TGTGCCAGCGGCGGACAGGGGAAAGGAGAGACCCAGTACTTC
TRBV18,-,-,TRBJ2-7,CASSKRDEQYF,TGTGCCAGCTCCAAACGAGACGAGCAGTACTTC
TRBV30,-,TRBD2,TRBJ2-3,CAWSPLLSGSTSTDTQYF,TGTGCCTGGAGTCCACTCCTTAGCGGGAGTACTAGCACAGATACGCAGTATTTT
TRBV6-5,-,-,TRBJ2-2,CASSLQGKPGELFF,TGTGCCAGCAGTTTACAGGGAAAACCCGGGGAGCTGTTTTTT
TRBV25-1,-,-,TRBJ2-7,CASSESALQYF,TGTGCCAGCAGTGAATCAGCGTTGCAGTACTTC
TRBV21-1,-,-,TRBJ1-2,CASSKEDNYGYTF,TGTGCCAGCAGCAAAGAAGACAACTATGGCTACACCTTC
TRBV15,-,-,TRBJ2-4,CATSRAGILAKNIQYF,TGTGCCACCAGCAGAGCGGGGATATTAGCCAAAAACATTCAGTACTTC
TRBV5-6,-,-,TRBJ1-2,CASSLMPAPNYGYTF,TGTGCCAGCAGCTTGATGCCAGCTCCCAACTATGGCTACACCTTC
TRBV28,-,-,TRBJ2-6,CASRSVYSGANVLTF,TGTGCCAGCAGGTCAGTCTACTCTGGGGCCAACGTCCTGACTTTC
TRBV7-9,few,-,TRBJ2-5,CASVSRQETQYF,TGTGCCAGCGTTTCTCGACAGGAGACCCAGTACTTC
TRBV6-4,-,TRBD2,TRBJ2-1,CASSDGLAGGDEQFF,TGTGCCAGCAGTGACGGACTAGCGGGAGGGGATGAGCAGTTCTTC
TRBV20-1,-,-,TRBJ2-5,CSADRQETQYF,TGCAGCGCCGACCGCCAAGAGACCCAGTACTTC
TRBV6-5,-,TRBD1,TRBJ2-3,CASSVQGLAIDTQYF,TGTGCCAGCAGTGTACAGGGGCTCGCGATAGATACGCAGTATTTT
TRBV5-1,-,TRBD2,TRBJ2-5,CASSSILAAQETQYF,TGCGCCAGCAGCTCCATACTAGCGGCTCAAGAGACCCAGTACTTC
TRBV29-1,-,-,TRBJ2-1,CSVEFRVYNEQFF,TGCAGCGTTGAATTCAGGGTCTACAATGAGCAGTTCTTC
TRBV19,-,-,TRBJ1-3,CASSMTGSGNTIYF,TGTGCCAGTAGTATGACAGGCTCTGGAAACACCATATATTTT
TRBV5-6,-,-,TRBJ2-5,CASSSPVQETQYF,TGTGCCAGCAGCTCTCCGGTCCAAGAGACCCAGTACTTC
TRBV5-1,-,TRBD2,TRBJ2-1,CASSRLLAADNEQFF,TGCGCCAGCAGCCGTCTACTAGCGGCAGACAATGAGCAGTTCTTC
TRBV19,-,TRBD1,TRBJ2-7,CASSRRQGGPSYEQYF,TGTGCCAGTAGCCGCCGACAGGGTGGACCCTCCTACGAGCAGTACTTC